The 17 T cell receptor beta chains below come from one sample, sequenced in a study of cytomegalovirus exposure and HLA in healthy donors (dated by TCRdb to 2016 to 2017). Library preparation employed the immunoSEQ multiplex PCR assay. The multiplex PCR relied on a mix of 60 forward primers for TCR Vbeta segments and 13 reverse primers for TCR Jbeta segments. Sourced from immuneACCESS, this table was stored by TCRdb with only in-frame sequences that have V and J called. A share of the clones is absent; for the studies checked, an unresolved V gene accounts for under half, and the remainder has no known explanation. A total of some 120,000 clones appear in this sample, about four fifths of them only once. Around 1.8% of the sample lies in the top ten. The specimen sequenced was PBMCs. These receptors came from a man aged 18 to 30 in good health and CMV-seronegative.

V usage is TRBV6-5 and J usage is TRBJ1-6; 9 positions agree with TRBD1. V lost 1 base to trimming and J lost 7 bases; unmatched junction nucleotides: 5. The CDR3 has 16 residues. The germline V gene encodes CDR1 MNHEY and CDR2 SVGAGI. The CDR3: CASSYFGTGMNSPLHF. CDR3 bases: TGTGCCAGCAGTTACTTCGGGACAGGGATGAATTCACCCCTCCACTTT.

V is TRBV7-9 and J is TRBJ2-7; D perhaps matches TRBD2 (5 bases). The germline V gene has CDR1 SEHNR and CDR2 FQNEAQ (reference sequence). This CDR3 has 16 residues. The V gene lost 0 bases and the J gene lost 1 base, with 13 bases spanning the gap. In nucleotides, the CDR3 is TGTGCCAGCAGCTTAGCAAGCGGTTCACGGTCCTACGAGCAGTACTTC. Protein product: CASSLASGSRSYEQYF.

V and J are TRBV6-4 and TRBJ1-5; perhaps TRBD1 as D (5 bases). CDR1 and CDR2 from the germline V gene are MRHNA and SNTAGT. The germline V and J ends were trimmed by 6 bases and 0 bases, with 12 bases remaining between them. The CDR3 contains 15 residues. The CDR3 coding sequence is TGTGCCAGCAGGGAACAGGCTCTTAGCAATCAGCCCCAGCATTTT. Protein sequence: CASREQALSNQPQHF.

The J gene is TRBJ2-3, the V gene TRBV5-1; 9 positions match TRBD2. The germline V gene has CDR1 SGHRS and CDR2 YFSETQ. There are 18 residues in the CDR3. V lost 4 bases and J lost 0; bases outside the gene matches: 12. CDR3 DNA: TGCGCCAGCAGCCCAACAGGGCGGCGGGGGGGAAGCACAGATACGCAGTATTTT. Translation: CASSPTGRRGGSTDTQYF.

The chain couples TRBV7-3 to TRBJ2-2; 16 bases map to TRBD2. CDR1 is SGHTA and CDR2 is FQGTGA in the germline V gene. This CDR3 region has 18 residues. V lost 6 bases and J lost 4; bases outside the gene matches: 8. Here the CDR3 DNA reads TGTGCCAGCAGTTCGGGACTAGCGGGGGGGCCTTTCACCGGGGAGCTGTTTTTT. This gives the protein CASSSGLAGGPFTGELFF.

This clone was picked up a small number of times. The chain carries TRBV29-1 and TRBJ2-3; 9 positions agree with TRBD2. CDR3 length: 16 amino acids. In germline, CDR1 is SQVTM, CDR2 ANQGSEA. Trimming took 6 bases from V and 0 from J; bases not matched to a gene: 10. The CDR3 loop reads CSVRGGAPLSTDTQYF. The CDR3 bases are TGCAGCGTCCGCGGGGGGGCACCCCTTAGCACAGATACGCAGTATTTT.

The gene calls are TRBV27 and TRBJ2-7, with a weak D call TRBD1 (6 bases). The CDR3 is made up of 20 amino acids. Trimming removed 0 bases from V and 0 bases from J, with 24 bases in between. The germline CDR1 and CDR2 sequences are MNHEY and SMNVEV (reference sequence). DNA of the CDR3: TGTGCCAGCAGTTTATCCCTCCCTCTTTTGACAGGCCCAAGCTCCTACGAGCAGTACTTC. This sequence encodes CASSLSLPLLTGPSSYEQYF.

This chain uses TRBV4-1 with TRBJ1-5; 7 bases agree with TRBD1. Germline V gene lookup returns CDR1 MGHRA and CDR2 YSYEKL. This CDR3 has 17 amino acids. The trim removed 0 bases at V and 5 bases at J, leaving 10 bases unmatched. CDR3 in DNA: TGCGCCAGCAGCCAAGACCAGGCGACAGGGATCTATCAGCCCCAGCATTTT. This encodes CASSQDQATGIYQPQHF.

This clone was seen more than once but under ten times. V gene TRBV6-1 combines with J gene TRBJ2-5; D is perhaps TRBD1 (5 bases). The V and J ends lost 1 base and 6 bases respectively, with 12 bases between them. The CDR3 totals 14 residues. CDR1 MNHNS and CDR2 SASEGT come from the germline V gene. CDR3 region: CASSEEARAKTQYF. CDR3 sequence (DNA): TGTGCCAGCAGTGAAGAGGCCAGGGCAAAGACCCAGTACTTC.

The chain recombines TRBV2 with TRBJ2-5; D perhaps matches TRBD2 (5 bases). The germline gives CDR1 SNHLY, CDR2 FYNNEI. The CDR3 spans 13 residues. Trimming cost V 2 bases and J 2 bases, with 6 bases left between them. The CDR3 spells CASSEQRQETQYF. CDR3 nucleotides: TGTGCCAGCAGTGAACAGCGGCAAGAGACCCAGTACTTC.

The J gene is TRBJ2-1, the V gene TRBV10-2; possibly TRBD1 for D (6 bases). In germline, CDR1 is WSHSY, CDR2 SAAADI. This CDR3 has 19 residues. Trimming removed 2 bases from V and 0 bases from J, with 20 bases in between. CDR3 in amino acids: CASSEGQGTLVLSYNEQFF. DNA of the CDR3: TGCGCCAGCAGTGAGGGGCAAGGGACACTGGTCCTCTCCTACAATGAGCAGTTCTTC.

This clone was recorded once. J is TRBJ1-1 and V is TRBV9; D is unresolved. V was clipped by 0 bases and J by 8 bases, with 8 bases between them. The CDR3 totals 12 residues. Germline V lookup: CDR1 SGDLS, CDR2 YYNGEE. In nucleotides, the CDR3 is TGTGCCAGCAGCGTAGGGGCGATCGAAGCTTTCTTT. Translating it yields CASSVGAIEAFF.

The chain recombines TRBV7-9 with TRBJ1-5; D is possibly TRBD1 (5 bases). The V end was cut by 7 bases, the J end by 6 bases, with 16 bases between. Germline assignment: CDR1 SEHNR and CDR2 FQNEAQ (reference sequence). The length of the CDR3 is 14 residues. CDR3 in amino acids: CASNMEGSGQPQHF. CDR3 coding DNA: TGTGCCAGCAATATGGAGGGGTCGGGTCAGCCCCAGCATTTT.

V and J are TRBV6-1 and TRBJ2-7; a weak D match, TRBD1 (7 bases). The CDR3 contains 14 residues. CDR1 is MNHNS and CDR2 is SASEGT in the germline V gene. V lost 2 bases to trimming and J lost 0 bases, with 8 bases between them. The CDR3 here is CASSEQGGSYEQYF. CDR3 in DNA: TGTGCCAGCAGTGAACAGGGGGGCTCCTACGAGCAGTACTTC.

The rearrangement uses TRBV27 and TRBJ2-3, with 10 bases that match TRBD2. Germline assignment: CDR1 MNHEY and CDR2 SMNVEV (reference sequence). The CDR3 sequence is 18 residues long. Unmatched junction bases numbered 12, after V lost 3 bases and J lost 3 bases. The CDR3 region is CASSFAPWSSGGTDTQYF. The DNA of the CDR3 is TGTGCCAGCAGTTTTGCCCCCTGGAGTAGCGGGGGGACAGATACGCAGTATTTT.

This chain connects TRBV7-3 to TRBJ1-1; no firm D call. CDR3 length equals 15 residues. Germline CDR1 is SGHTA and CDR2 is FQGTGA. The V gene lost 0 bases and the J gene lost 1 base, with 9 bases spanning the gap. CDR3 amino acids: CASSLTPGRNTEAFF. As DNA, the CDR3 is TGTGCCAGCAGCTTAACACCGGGAAGGAACACTGAAGCTTTCTTT. Together with reference TRBV7-3 and TRBJ1-1, the CDR3 gives the full variable domain: GAGVSQTPSNKVTEKGKYVELRCDPISGHTALYWYRQSLGQGPEFLIYFQGTGAADDSGLPNDRFFAVRPEGSVSTLKIQRTERGDSAVYLCASSLTPGRNTEAFFGQGTRLTVV.

This chain uses TRBV4-2 with TRBJ1-5, with no clear D. The CDR3 covers 16 residues. Trimming left V 4 bases short and J 4 bases short, with 17 bases between. CDR1 is LGHNA and CDR2 is YNFKEQ in the germline V gene. CDR3 sequence (DNA): TGTGCCAGCAGCCCTTCAACGGGGTCCTCTAATCAGCCCCAGCATTTT. Protein: CASSPSTGSSNQPQHF.